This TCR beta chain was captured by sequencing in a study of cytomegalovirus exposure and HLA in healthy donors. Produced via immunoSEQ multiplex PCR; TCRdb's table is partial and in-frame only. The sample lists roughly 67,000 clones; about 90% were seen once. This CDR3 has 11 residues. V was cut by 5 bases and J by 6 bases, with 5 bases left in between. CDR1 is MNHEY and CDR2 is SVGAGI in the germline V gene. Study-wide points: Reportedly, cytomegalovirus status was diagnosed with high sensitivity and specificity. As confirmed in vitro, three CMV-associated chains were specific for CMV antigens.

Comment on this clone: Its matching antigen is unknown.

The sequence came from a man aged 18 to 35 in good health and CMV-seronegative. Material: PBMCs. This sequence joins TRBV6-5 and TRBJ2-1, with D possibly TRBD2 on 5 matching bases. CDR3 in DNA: TGTGCCAGCAGTGAGGGCAATGAGCAGTTCTTC. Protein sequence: CASSEGNEQFF.